The 27 T cell receptor beta chains listed next were all sequenced from one sample in a study of blood T cells in healthy people across ages. Then a second PCR, running roughly 6 to 12 cycles, was carried out with a sample-barcoded 5' primer and a J-beta primer mix. A single record per CDR3 protein comes from TCRdb applying MiXCR to the 5' RACE reads. The sample lists hundreds of thousands of distinct CDR3 sequences, about 51% occurring once. The source material was blood. The source is a woman aged 80 or over in good health.

The CDR3, as DNA: TGCAGCGTAACTAGCGGGAGTGGCGCAGATACGCAGTATTTT. This codes for CSVTSGSGADTQYF. The chain is built from TRBV29-1 and TRBJ2-3, with TRBD2 identical over 11 bases. Looked up from germline, CDR1 is SQVTM and CDR2 is ANQGSEA. The CDR3 loop spans 14 amino acids. Trimming took 6 bases from V and 4 from J; bases not matched to a gene: 6.

The sample holds many counts of this clonotype. The chain links TRBV16 to TRBJ1-2; D unresolved. Trimming shortened V by 3 bases and J by 4 bases, and 12 bases separated the two germline ends. CDR1 and CDR2 (germline): KGHSY, FQNENV. This CDR3 spans 14 amino acids. The DNA for the CDR3 is TGTGCCAGCAGCCACCGAGCTCCGCGCTATGGCTACACCTTC. Residues: CASSHRAPRYGYTF.

This clonotype has only one observation. The chain has TRBV4-3 and TRBJ2-3; 8 bases align to TRBD2. V lost 2 bases and J lost 2; bases outside the gene matches: 3. The CDR3 spans 15 residues. From germline, CDR1 is LGHNA and CDR2 YSLEER. CDR3 region: CASSQLAGSTDTQYF. As DNA, the CDR3 is TGCGCCAGCAGCCAACTAGCGGGTTCCACAGATACGCAGTATTTT.

Notes on this clonotype: This may come from a read error, since a much larger clone is one base off. This chain joins TRBV2 and TRBJ2-5; D is unresolved. The CDR3 has 14 residues. CDR1 is SNHLY, CDR2 FYNNEI, per germline. V lost 6 bases and J lost 2, with 13 bases in between. CDR3 in DNA: TGTGCCAGCAGCGCGTGGTCAGCACAAGAGACCCAGTACTTC. This codes for CASSAWSAQETQYF. The full variable domain, completed using reference TRBV2 and TRBJ2-5, is EPEVTQTPSHQVTQMGQEVILRCVPISNHLYFYWYRQILGQKVEFLVSFYNNEISEKSEIFDDQFSVERPDGSNFTLKIRSTKLEDSAMYFCASSAWSAQETQYFGPGTRLLVL.

This clonotype was picked up a small number of times. J is TRBJ2-2 and V is TRBV2; 8 bases fit TRBD1. The CDR3 is 14 residues long. Losses at the gene ends were 8 bases for V and 5 bases for J; bases not matched to a gene: 7. Germline V gene lookup returns CDR1 SNHLY and CDR2 FYNNEI. CDR3 DNA: TGTGCCAGCGGCGGACAGGGTAGGACCGGGGAGCTGTTTTTT. This encodes CASGGQGRTGELFF.

The chain carries TRBV20-1 and TRBJ2-3, with 14 nucleotides matching TRBD2. The trim removed 1 base at V and 2 bases at J, leaving 8 bases unmatched. Germline loops: CDR1 DFQATT, CDR2 SNEGSKA (reference sequence). The CDR3 covers 18 residues. The CDR3 is CSARGGTSGGSNTDTQYF. CDR3 sequence (DNA): TGCAGTGCTAGAGGTGGGACTAGCGGGGGTTCTAACACAGATACGCAGTATTTT.

This clonotype has at least ten counts. The rearrangement links TRBV29-1 to TRBJ2-7; D perhaps matches TRBD2 (5 bases). V gave up 6 bases and J gave up 0 bases, with 12 bases separating them. The CDR3 has 13 residues. Germline CDR1 is SQVTM and CDR2 is ANQGSEA. The CDR3 here is CSVPSSDSYEQYF. CDR3 sequence (DNA): TGCAGCGTCCCAAGTAGCGACTCCTACGAGCAGTACTTC.

Turning to this clonotype: Since a much larger clone is just one base distant, this may be a read error. The conserved closing phenylalanine or tryptophan is absent in this CDR3, likely reflecting a read error. The genes are TRBV7-3 and TRBJ2-1; the match to TRBD2 covers 7 bases. Germline lookup yields CDR1 SGHTA and CDR2 FQGTGA. The length of the CDR3 is 16 residues. V lost 1 base to trimming and J lost 4 bases; unmatched junction nucleotides: 7. CDR3 in amino acids: CASSLNRLAQYNEQFL. CDR3 in DNA: TGTGCCAGCAGCTTAAACAGACTAGCACAATACAATGAGCAGTTCTTA.

This clonotype showed up many times. Written as DNA, the CDR3 is TGCAGTGCCTACCCGGGGGGGCGCACAGATACGCAGTATTTT. This sequence encodes CSAYPGGRTDTQYF. This rearrangement joins TRBV20-1 to TRBJ2-3, with 8 bases lining up with TRBD2. Per the germline V gene, CDR1 is DFQATT and CDR2 is SNEGSKA (reference sequence). This CDR3 is 14 amino acids long. The J segment lost 1 base and the V segment lost 6 bases, leaving 6 bases of the junction unmatched.

The J gene is TRBJ1-2, the V gene TRBV12-5; maybe TRBD1 (5 bases). Trimming removed 3 bases from V and 0 bases from J, with 11 bases in between. The CDR3 covers 15 residues. Germline-derived CDR1 and CDR2 are LGHNT and FRNRAP. The CDR3 coding sequence is TGTGCTAGTGGTTTATACCCGGGGCCTAACTATGGCTACACCTTC. Its protein is CASGLYPGPNYGYTF.

V and J are TRBV30 and TRBJ1-2; a weak D match, TRBD1 (5 bases). V was trimmed by 8 bases and J by 8 bases, leaving 6 bases between them. The CDR3 loop spans 8 amino acids. CDR1 and CDR2 from the germline V gene are GTSNPN and SVGIG (reference sequence). CDR3: CAQGGYTF. CDR3 DNA: TGTGCCCAGGGCGGCTACACCTTC.

There are a few counts of this clonotype. The V and J genes are TRBV5-1 and TRBJ2-3; 12 nucleotides agree with TRBD2. Germline V gives CDR1 SGHRS, CDR2 YFSETQ. V gave up 5 bases and J gave up 2 bases; unmatched junction bases: 9. The CDR3 is 17 residues long. CDR3 protein: CASRTLAGGSDTDTQYF. CDR3 nucleotide sequence: TGCGCCAGCAGAACCCTAGCGGGGGGGTCCGACACAGATACGCAGTATTTT.

This clonotype was found a few times. J is TRBJ2-3 and V is TRBV27, with 13 nucleotides matching TRBD2. J gave up 5 bases and V 5 bases, and 10 bases lay outside the gene matches. Germline CDR1 reads MNHEY; CDR2 reads SMNVEV (reference sequence). The CDR3 is 17 residues long. CDR3 coding DNA: TGTGCCAGCAGTCTCACGCTACTAGCGGGGGGGCAAGATACGCAGTATTTT. Protein: CASSLTLLAGGQDTQYF.

Concerning this clonotype: This may arise from a read error, as a much more abundant clone is one base away. This rearrangement joins TRBV28 to TRBJ2-5, with D unclear. The J call may be faulty, since TRBJ2-7 better matches the DNA end. Per germline, CDR1 MDHEN and CDR2 SYDVKM. The CDR3 covers 13 residues. CDR3: CASSSLQYYEQYF. CDR3 nucleotides: TGTGCCAGCAGTAGTTTACAGTACTACGAGCAGTACTTC.

This clonotype was counted many times. CDR3 nucleotide sequence: TGTGCCAGCACCTACGGGGCGAACCCCTACGAGCAGTACTTC. It yields the protein CASTYGANPYEQYF. J is TRBJ2-7 and V is TRBV28; D tentatively reads TRBD1 or TRBD2 (5 bases each). The germline V gene encodes CDR1 MDHEN and CDR2 SYDVKM. The V and J ends lost 7 bases and 2 bases respectively, with 15 bases between them. The CDR3 contains 14 residues.

The gene calls are TRBV21-1 and TRBJ2-4; the DNA was not used to check the table's D call, TRBD2. TRBV21-1 is a documented pseudogene. The length of the CDR3 is 17 residues. CDR3 protein: CASFKAQLTSGENIQYF. The CDR3 nucleotides read TGTGCCAGCTTTAAGGCCCAGCTTACGAGTGGGGAAAACATTCAGTACTTC.

Turning to this clonotype: Since a much larger clone is just one base distant, this may be a read error. The chain recombines TRBV7-8 with TRBJ2-7; no clear D gene. This CDR3 is 13 amino acids long. CDR1 and CDR2 from the germline V gene are SGHVS and FQNEAQ. The CDR3 DNA is TGTGCCGGCAGCTTTTTCACGGTCTACGAGCAGTACTTC. It codes for CAGSFFTVYEQYF.

This chain connects TRBV4-2 to TRBJ2-4, with 8 bases that match TRBD1. With 0 bases clipped from V and 0 bases from J, the junction kept 4 bases outside the gene matches. The CDR3 sequence is 17 residues long. Germline CDR1 and CDR2: LGHNA and YNFKEQ. CDR3 nucleotides: TGTGCCAGCAGCCAAGACCGACAGGGGCCAGCCAAAAACATTCAGTACTTC. Translated, it gives CASSQDRQGPAKNIQYF.

The V call is TRBV9, the J call TRBJ2-5; 11 bases are a match to TRBD1. Near its end, the DNA agrees better with TRBJ2-7, so the J call may be wrong. The germline V gene has CDR1 SGDLS and CDR2 YYNGEE. CDR3 length equals 15 residues. CDR3 nucleotide sequence: TGTGCCAGCAGCGTAGGGGGACAGGGGGTCCACGAGCAGTACTTC. This translates into CASSVGGQGVHEQYF.

This clonotype was counted between two and nine times. The V and J genes are TRBV6-5 and TRBJ1-1, with a weak D call TRBD1 (6 bases). The CDR3 extends over 13 amino acids. Trimming removed 6 bases from V and 7 bases from J, with 15 bases in between. Germline CDR1 reads MNHEY; CDR2 reads SVGAGI. The CDR3 region is CASRATGTSEAFF. CDR3 in DNA: TGTGCCAGCAGGGCCACCGGGACAAGTGAAGCTTTCTTT.

This clonotype has only a few counts. The rearrangement links TRBV6-2 or TRBV6-3 to TRBJ2-1; 8 bases map to TRBD2. In germline, CDR1 is MNHEY, CDR2 SVGEGT. The CDR3 loop spans 14 amino acids. With 5 bases clipped from V and 9 bases from J, the junction kept 9 bases outside the gene matches. The CDR3 reads CASSPREGRSEQFF. CDR3 nucleotide sequence: TGTGCCAGCAGTCCCCGGGAGGGCCGATCTGAGCAGTTCTTC.

The J gene is TRBJ1-5, the V gene TRBV14; possible D gene TRBD1, 6 bases. V was clipped by 0 bases and J by 6 bases, with 15 bases between them. The CDR3 length is 16 residues. Germline assignment: CDR1 SGHDN and CDR2 FVKESK. The CDR3 region has the DNA TGTGCCAGCAGCCAAGACGCTCCAGGGGAAGGTCAGCCCCAGCATTTT. Encoded protein: CASSQDAPGEGQPQHF.

Points on this clonotype: Since a much larger clone is just one base distant, this may be a read error. The chain employs TRBV28 and TRBJ2-3; D not resolved. The CDR3 loop spans 13 amino acids. The germline gives CDR1 MDHEN, CDR2 SYDVKM. The CDR3 DNA reads TGTGCCTGCAGTACACTGACCCCGGATACGCAGTATTTT. Protein product: CACSTLTPDTQYF.

The chain has TRBV5-1 and TRBJ2-1, with 11 bases aligning to TRBD2. The V segment lost 4 bases and the J segment 0 bases; nucleotides outside the gene matches: 15. CDR1 and CDR2 (germline): SGHRS, YFSETQ. The CDR3 contains 20 residues. The CDR3 region is CASSIRTGTSGMSSYNEQFF. The CDR3 DNA reads TGCGCCAGCAGCATCCGAACCGGGACTAGCGGAATGAGCTCCTACAATGAGCAGTTCTTC.

On this clonotype itself: A read error is possible here, since a much larger clone lies one base away. The gene calls are TRBV6-6 and TRBJ2-7; D possibly matches TRBD1 or TRBD2 (5 bases each). Trimming left V 5 bases short and J 5 bases short, with 16 bases between. This CDR3 comprises 14 residues. The germline CDR1 and CDR2 sequences are MNHNY and SVGAGI (reference sequence). In DNA form, the CDR3 reads TGTGCCAGCAGTGACGGGGCCGGTCCCCACGAGCAGTACTTC. Translating it yields CASSDGAGPHEQYF.

The chain combines TRBV6-2 or TRBV6-3 with TRBJ2-5; D is ambiguous. V lost 6 bases and J lost 2, with 10 bases in between. The CDR3 length is 13 residues. Germline CDR1 is MNHEY and CDR2 is SVGEGT. CDR3 DNA: TGTGCCAGCAGCCCGTTCCTACAAGAGACCCAGTACTTC. Its protein is CASSPFLQETQYF.

The J gene is TRBJ2-3, the V gene TRBV29-1; possibly TRBD2 for D (6 bases). The germline CDR1 and CDR2 sequences are SQVTM and ANQGSEA. The CDR3 has 13 amino acids. With 5 bases removed from V and 10 bases from J, the gap between germline ends came to 19 bases. Here the CDR3 reads CSVNREPSPSQYF. As DNA, the CDR3 is TGCAGCGTTAACCGGGAGCCATCCCCATCGCAGTATTTT.